This T cell receptor (beta chain) stems from a study of T-cell reconstitution after alpha-beta-depleted transplantation in children (dated by TCRdb to 2016 to 2017). Context from the whole study: Using TCR repertoire profiling, the study quantitatively followed how T-cell immune reconstitution unfolded in children after TCRalphabeta/CD19-depleted allogeneic hematopoietic cell transplantation.

Taken from the germline V gene (reference sequence), the CDR1 and CDR2 loops are DFQATT and SNEGSKA. Measured from the cysteine to the phenylalanine, the CDR3 is 13 residues long. This entry keeps only the CDR3 DNA: 39 bases, framed from base 1. At the junction V is shortened by 6 bases and J by 3 bases, with 12 bases in between. The investigation overall reported the following: Over subsequent months, a decline in hyperexpanded clone frequencies was noted, and after one year, T-cell counts and TCRbeta diversity were mostly ascribed to newly produced T cells. In some patients, the high TCRbeta diversity seen at day 60 was put down to recipient T cells and intrathymic progenitors that had survived conditioning. The apparently early recovery of alphabetaT-cell counts about two months after transplant reportedly depended on only several hundred rapidly expanded clones that came from non-depleted graft cells.

The treatment or condition label, read with the paper, signifies: allogeneic hematopoietic cell transplantation with graft depleted of TCRalphabeta T cells and CD19 B cells. The transplant recipients were children given TCRalphabeta/CD19-depleted allogeneic hematopoietic cell grafts. This clonotype has a count of ten or more. No antigen is known for it. Base qualities were left out, and no much larger clone turns up one base away. The library relied on PCR. TCRdb records Illumina HiSeq 2500 as the sequencer. TCR library preparation used molecular barcoding, with unique molecular identifiers applied to normalize quantification of the TCRbeta repertoire. In TCRdb, the public reads were trimmed at Q25 with fastp and aligned with MiXCR, with productive beta chains retained. Every entry covers one CDR3 protein and lists the most common genes and DNA from its rows. Across this sample there are some 29,000 distinct CDR3 sequences, with roughly 6% seen only once. The leading ten clones occupy around 7% of the sample.

The receptor comes from a male patient younger than 18 who had a stem cell transplant for acute myeloid leukemia, so the T cells may come from the graft donor. The sample consisted of PBMCs, mostly from graft donor cells, taken 180 days after TCRalphabeta/CD19-depleted stem cell transplant. The chain couples TRBV20-1 to TRBJ1-5, with no D gene named confidently. The DNA sequence is given as TGCAGTGCCCTCCCAGGAGTCAATCAGCCCCAGCATTTT. Translated, it gives CSALPGVNQPQHF.